The present TCR beta chain was sequenced within a study of cytomegalovirus exposure and HLA in healthy donors. Overall study findings and caveats: TCR beta V segments were, for the most part, productive about 87% or about 30% of the time in an earlier analysis. TCR beta V- and J-gene trimming, according to a later analysis, was linked to a missense DCLRE1C variant. Most CMV-associated TCR beta chains appeared HLA-restricted in a later analysis. Despite most TCR sequences being rare, some public TCRs occurred in many donors.

Germline assignment: CDR1 SSHAT and CDR2 FNYEAQ (reference sequence). The CDR3 runs to 15 residues. Comment on this clone: The antigen is undetermined. A junction end diverges from the germline sequence, so it may reflect a read error.

13 Jbeta primers and 60 Vbeta primers were used for the PCR. Profiling relied on immunoSEQ multiplex PCR, and the TCRdb table lists in-frame clones only, not all of them. This repertoire shows more than 100,000 clones, 15% found once; its top ten account for over 1.5%. The sequence came from a young woman in good health and CMV-seronegative. Sequenced material: PBMCs. The chain joins TRBV7-7 to TRBJ2-1; possibly TRBD2 for D (6 bases). CDR3 sequence: CASSLRRGLDNEQFF. In DNA form, the CDR3 reads TGTGCTAGCAGCTTGCGGCGGGGATTAGACAATGAGCAGTTCTTC.